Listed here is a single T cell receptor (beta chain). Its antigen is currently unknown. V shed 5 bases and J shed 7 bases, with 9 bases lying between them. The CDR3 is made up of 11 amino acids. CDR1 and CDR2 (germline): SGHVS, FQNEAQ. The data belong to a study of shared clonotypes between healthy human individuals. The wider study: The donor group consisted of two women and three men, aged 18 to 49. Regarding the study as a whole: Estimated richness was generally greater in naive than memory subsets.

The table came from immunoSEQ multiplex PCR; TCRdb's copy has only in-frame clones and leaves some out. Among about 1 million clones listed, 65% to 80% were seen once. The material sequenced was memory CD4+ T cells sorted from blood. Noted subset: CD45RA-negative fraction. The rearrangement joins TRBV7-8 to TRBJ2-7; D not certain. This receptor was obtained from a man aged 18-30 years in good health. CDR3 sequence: CASSPYSEQYF. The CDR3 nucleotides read TGTGCCAGCAGCCCCTATTCGGAGCAGTACTTC.